This is a list of T cell receptor beta chains from one sample in a study of blood T cell repertoires in COVID-19. Only in-frame clones appear in the TCRdb table, and some are missing; sequencing was by immunoSEQ multiplex PCR. The table includes approximately 96,000 clones, more than 90% detected once. Sequences were obtained from peripheral blood. These receptors originate from a man in his fifties or sixties with acute or convalescent COVID-19. The CDR3 runs from the conserved cysteine through the conserved F or W. D genes are given only for firm matches. Not every row has a clone size; where given, it reads once, few, many or a size class.

V: TRBV29-1; size: .; J: TRBJ2-3; D: TRBD2; CDR3: CSVGLARTDTQYF; DNA: TGCAGCGTCGGACTAGCGAGAACAGATACGCAGTATTTT
V: TRBV19; size: .; J: TRBJ1-5; D: .; CDR3: CASSIINGNQPQHF; DNA: TGTGCCAGTAGTATAATTAACGGGAATCAGCCCCAGCATTTT
V: TRBV19; size: .; J: TRBJ2-5; D: .; CDR3: CASSIGGETQYF; DNA: TGTGCCAGTAGTATAGGCGGGGAGACCCAGTACTTC
V: TRBV28; size: .; J: TRBJ1-5; D: .; CDR3: CASKGPGFNQPQHF; DNA: TGTGCCAGCAAAGGGCCGGGATTCAATCAGCCCCAGCATTTT
V: TRBV19; size: .; J: TRBJ2-7; D: .; CDR3: CASMPPGGEQYF; DNA: TGTGCCAGTATGCCCCCCGGGGGTGAGCAGTACTTC
V: TRBV27; size: .; J: TRBJ1-1; D: .; CDR3: CASSFSQNTEAFF; DNA: TGTGCCAGCAGTTTTTCCCAGAACACTGAAGCTTTCTTT
V: TRBV2; size: .; J: TRBJ1-6; D: TRBD1; CDR3: CASSETRTGGSPLHF; DNA: TGTGCCAGCAGTGAAACCCGGACAGGGGGGTCACCCCTCCACTTT
V: TRBV4-1; size: .; J: TRBJ1-5; D: .; CDR3: CASSQEAGPQHF; DNA: TGCGCCAGCAGCCAAGAGGCAGGGCCCCAGCATTTT
V: TRBV2; size: .; J: TRBJ2-5; D: TRBD2; CDR3: CASSERGRGSQPKRETQYF; DNA: TGTGCCAGCAGTGAAAGAGGGAGGGGTAGCCAACCAAAGCGGGAGACCCAGTACTTC
V: TRBV28; size: .; J: TRBJ1-1; D: TRBD1; CDR3: CASSDRGNTEAFF; DNA: TGTGCCAGCAGTGACAGGGGGAACACTGAAGCTTTCTTT
V: TRBV28; size: few; J: TRBJ1-4; D: .; CDR3: CASSLRGFNEKLFF; DNA: TGTGCCAGCAGTTTACGAGGGTTTAATGAAAAACTGTTTTTT
V: TRBV11-2; size: .; J: TRBJ2-7; D: .; CDR3: CASSLDQTGTYEQYF; DNA: TGTGCCAGCAGCTTAGATCAGACAGGAACCTACGAGCAGTACTTC
V: TRBV10-3; size: once; J: TRBJ1-6; D: TRBD1; CDR3: CAIRRTGGESPLHF; DNA: TGTGCCATCAGAAGGACAGGGGGCGAGTCACCCCTCCACTTT
V: TRBV7-9; size: once; J: TRBJ1-6; D: .; CDR3: CASSSFGGGSSPLHF; DNA: TGTGCCAGCAGCTCCTTCGGCGGGGGTAGCTCACCCCTCCACTTT
V: TRBV11-2; size: .; J: TRBJ2-3; D: .; CDR3: CASSSHRQGRDTQYF; DNA: TGTGCCAGCAGCTCCCACCGGCAGGGCAGAGATACGCAGTATTTT
V: TRBV7-9; size: .; J: TRBJ2-1; D: TRBD2; CDR3: CASSSRTSGGNEQFF; DNA: TGTGCCAGCAGCTCTAGGACTAGCGGGGGAAATGAGCAGTTCTTC
V: TRBV5-1; size: .; J: TRBJ2-1; D: TRBD2; CDR3: CASTLAGAPTYNEQFF; DNA: TGCGCCAGCACCTTAGCGGGAGCCCCGACTTACAATGAGCAGTTCTTC
V: TRBV2; size: once; J: TRBJ1-1; D: .; CDR3: CASSERSMNTEAFF; DNA: TGTGCCAGCAGTGAGAGATCCATGAACACTGAAGCTTTCTTT
V: TRBV5-6; size: few; J: TRBJ1-1; D: .; CDR3: CASSLEAGSTEAFF; DNA: TGTGCCAGCAGCTTGGAGGCAGGTTCCACTGAAGCTTTCTTT
V: TRBV7-9; size: once; J: TRBJ2-5; D: .; CDR3: CASSLSVRVGRETQYF; DNA: TGTGCCAGCAGCTTGAGTGTCCGGGTTGGTCGGGAGACCCAGTACTTC
V: TRBV19; size: .; J: TRBJ1-1; D: .; CDR3: CASSIPTGSWAEAFF; DNA: TGTGCCAGTAGTATCCCCACAGGGTCGTGGGCTGAAGCTTTCTTT
V: TRBV27; size: .; J: TRBJ2-1; D: TRBD2; CDR3: CASSLLSIGGNEQFF; DNA: TGTGCCAGCAGTTTATTAAGCATCGGGGGGAATGAGCAGTTCTTC
V: TRBV10-1; size: .; J: TRBJ2-2; D: .; CDR3: CASSAQTGELFF; DNA: TGCGCCAGCAGTGCCCAGACCGGGGAGCTGTTTTTT
V: TRBV12-3/TRBV12-4; size: once; J: TRBJ1-1; D: TRBD1; CDR3: CASSRPGGTEAFF; DNA: TGTGCCAGCAGTCGTCCAGGGGGTACTGAAGCTTTCTTT
V: TRBV6-6; size: .; J: TRBJ1-4; D: TRBD1; CDR3: CASSYDGTANEKLFF; DNA: TGTGCCAGCAGTTACGATGGGACAGCGAATGAAAAACTGTTTTTT
V: TRBV4-1; size: .; J: TRBJ1-3; D: .; CDR3: CASSQQGSGNTIYF; DNA: TGCGCCAGCAGCCAACAGGGTTCTGGAAACACCATATATTTT
V: TRBV14; size: .; J: TRBJ1-3; D: .; CDR3: CASSSLDSSRNTIYF; DNA: TGTGCCAGCAGTTCCCTGGACAGTTCCAGAAACACCATATATTTT
V: TRBV9; size: .; J: TRBJ2-2; D: .; CDR3: CASSVTGGKNTGELFF; DNA: TGTGCCAGCAGCGTAACGGGCGGGAAAAACACCGGGGAGCTGTTTTTT